The subject of this entry is one TCR beta chain. No antigen is known for it. The CDR3 runs 17 residues. The V gene's germline CDR1 is SEHNR and CDR2 FQNEAQ (reference sequence). The trim removed 6 bases at V and 1 base at J, leaving 9 bases unmatched. The repertoire was sequenced with immunoSEQ multiplex PCR; TCRdb's copy has only in-frame clones and lacks some. The sample consists of about 2.3 million clones, approximately 95% of them appearing once. The sample comes from a study of shared clonotypes between healthy human individuals. Overall study findings and caveats: Non-shared clonotypes displayed generation probabilities falling below those of clonotypes present in all four donors.

The sequenced sample was naive CD4+ T cells from PBMCs. The sample's subset: CD45RA+ positively selected. This chain connects TRBV7-9 to TRBJ1-6; 7 positions agree with TRBD1. This receptor was taken from a man in his late teens or twenties in good health. Some clones in this sample may be carry-over from other donors' samples. The DNA of the CDR3 is TGTGCCAGCAGTCCGGGGGACAGAATTTCCTATAATTCACCCCTCCACTTT. Protein sequence: CASSPGDRISYNSPLHF.